This record looks at one T cell receptor (beta chain) sequence and its context. The germline V gene encodes CDR1 MNHNS and CDR2 SASEGT. The CDR3 contains 15 residues. Trimming stripped 1 base from V and 2 bases from J, with 11 bases between. Original processing methods: Using reference gene primer amplification, nucleated cell counts were estimated. Profiling relied on immunoSEQ multiplex PCR, and the TCRdb table lists in-frame clones only, not all of them. V and J calls and clone size are given by that table; D and trimming were obtained from the DNA. The sample yields under 250,000 clones, around 81% seen once. The data are from a study of blood T cell repertoires in COVID-19. Study-wide background: Collection of acute and convalescent COVID-19 samples took place in the United States, Italy and Spain.

The receptor's source is a man aged 25 to 40 with acute COVID-19. This sequence joins TRBV6-1 and TRBJ1-2; D is ambiguous. Sequenced input: PBMCs or T cells enriched from blood (not recorded which). Here the CDR3 DNA reads TGTGCCAGCAGTGAAGACAGATTAACAAACTATGGCTACACCTTC. It yields the protein CASSEDRLTNYGYTF.